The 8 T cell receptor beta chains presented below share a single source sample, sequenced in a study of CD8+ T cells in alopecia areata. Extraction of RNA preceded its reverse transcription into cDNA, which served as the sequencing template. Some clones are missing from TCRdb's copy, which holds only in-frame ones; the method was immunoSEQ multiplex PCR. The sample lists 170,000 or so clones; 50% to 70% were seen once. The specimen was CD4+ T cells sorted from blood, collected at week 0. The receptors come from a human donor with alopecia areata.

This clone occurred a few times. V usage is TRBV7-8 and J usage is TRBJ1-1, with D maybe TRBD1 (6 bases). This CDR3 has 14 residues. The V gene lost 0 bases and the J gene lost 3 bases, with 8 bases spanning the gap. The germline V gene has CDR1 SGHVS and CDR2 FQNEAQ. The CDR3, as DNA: TGTGCCAGCAGCTTAGCCCGGACAGACACTGAAGCTTTCTTT. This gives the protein CASSLARTDTEAFF. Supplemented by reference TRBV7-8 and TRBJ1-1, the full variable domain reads GAGVSQSPRYKVAKRGQDVALRCDPISGHVSLFWYQQALGQGPEFLTYFQNEAQLDKSGLPSDRFFAERPEGSVSTLKIQRTQQEDSAVYLCASSLARTDTEAFFGQGTRLTVV.

This CDR3 reads CASSRPNRNEQFF. CDR3 in DNA: TGTGCCAGCAGCCGACCAAATCGCAATGAGCAGTTCTTC. J is TRBJ2-1 and V is TRBV14; D remains ambiguous. This CDR3 is 13 amino acids long. From germline, CDR1 is SGHDN and CDR2 FVKESK. The V and J ends lost 4 bases and 6 bases respectively, with 10 bases between them.

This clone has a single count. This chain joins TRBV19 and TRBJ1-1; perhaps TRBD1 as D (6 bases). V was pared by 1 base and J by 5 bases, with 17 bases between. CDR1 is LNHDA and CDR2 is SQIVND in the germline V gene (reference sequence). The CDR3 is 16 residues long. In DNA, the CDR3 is TGTGCCAGTAGTATAGGCCGCCAGGACAGTCTGACTGAAGCTTTCTTT. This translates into CASSIGRQDSLTEAFF.

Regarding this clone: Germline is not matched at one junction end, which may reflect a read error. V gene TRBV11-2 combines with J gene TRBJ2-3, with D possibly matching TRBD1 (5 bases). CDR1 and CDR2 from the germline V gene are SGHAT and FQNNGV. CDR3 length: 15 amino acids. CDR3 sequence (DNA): TGTGCCAGCAGCATAGACAGAACTAGCACAGATACGCAGTATTTT. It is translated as CASSIDRTSTDTQYF.

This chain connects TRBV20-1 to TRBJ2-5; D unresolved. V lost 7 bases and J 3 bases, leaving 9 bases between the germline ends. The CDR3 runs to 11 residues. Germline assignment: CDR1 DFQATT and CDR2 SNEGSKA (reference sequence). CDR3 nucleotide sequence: TGCAGTGGCTGGATAGAAGAGACCCAGTACTTC. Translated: CSGWIEETQYF.

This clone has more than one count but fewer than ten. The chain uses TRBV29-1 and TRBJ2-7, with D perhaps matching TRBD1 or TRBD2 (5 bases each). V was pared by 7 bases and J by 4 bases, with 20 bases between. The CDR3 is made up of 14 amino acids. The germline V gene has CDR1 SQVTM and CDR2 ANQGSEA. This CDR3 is CSARGGGNRYEQYF. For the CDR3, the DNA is TGCAGCGCCCGGGGTGGGGGAAATAGGTACGAGCAGTACTTC.

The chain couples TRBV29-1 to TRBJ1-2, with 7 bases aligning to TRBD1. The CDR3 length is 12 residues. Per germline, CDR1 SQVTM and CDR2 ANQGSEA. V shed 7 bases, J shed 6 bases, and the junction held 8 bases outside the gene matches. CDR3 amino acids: CSGRGPGDGYTF. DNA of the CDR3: TGCAGCGGAAGGGGGCCGGGTGATGGCTACACCTTC.

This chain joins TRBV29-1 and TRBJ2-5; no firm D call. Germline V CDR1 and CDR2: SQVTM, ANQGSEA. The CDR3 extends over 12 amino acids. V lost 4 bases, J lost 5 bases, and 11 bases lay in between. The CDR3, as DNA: TGCAGCGTTGGTCAGGACGGGGAGACCCAGTACTTC. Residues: CSVGQDGETQYF.